Following are 29 T cell receptor beta chains from one sample sequenced in a study of liver allograft versus peripheral blood T cells. In the study overall: Comparing T cell receptor repertoires in transplanted livers with those in recipients' peripheral blood was part of the design.

TCRdb called the reads again in MiXCR, with one record for every CDR3 protein. The top ten clones hold more than 15% of a sample with about 560 distinct CDR3 sequences, approximately 15% of them seen once. These receptors were collected from a human patient who had a liver transplant. Some T cells here may be from the graft donor.

The chain's CDR3 is CASSLGTGVGNEKLFF. CDR3 bases: TGTGCCAGCAGCCTAGGGACAGGGGTGGGTAATGAAAAACTGTTTTTT. V is TRBV5-6 and J is TRBJ1-4, with TRBD1 identical over 10 bases. Germline CDR1 SGHDT, CDR2 YYEEEE. The CDR3 has 16 residues. Trimming at V came to 4 bases and at J to 4 bases, leaving 7 bases not matched to a gene.

This clonotype has more than one count but fewer than ten. The V call is TRBV13, the J call TRBJ2-5; a weak D match, TRBD1 (6 bases). Germline V CDR1 and CDR2: PRHDT, FYEKMQ (reference sequence). CDR3 length equals 13 residues. V shed 7 bases and J shed 1 base, with 10 bases lying between them. The CDR3 protein is CASTQGGQETQYF. The CDR3, as DNA: TGTGCCAGCACCCAAGGGGGCCAAGAGACCCAGTACTTC. The full variable domain, completed using reference TRBV13 and TRBJ2-5, is AAGVIQSPRHLIKEKRETATLKCYPIPRHDTVYWYQQGPGQDPQFLISFYEKMQSDKGSIPDRFSAQQFSDYHSELNMSSLELGDSALYFCASTQGGQETQYFGPGTRLLVL.

This clonotype counts as large. The chain links TRBV27 to TRBJ2-7, with D perhaps TRBD2 (5 bases). Germline V lookup: CDR1 MNHEY, CDR2 SMNVEV (reference sequence). The CDR3 covers 15 residues. Trimming removed 8 bases at V and 2 bases at J, with 19 bases between. The CDR3, as DNA: TGTGCCAGCTCCTTAACACGAGGGATCGCCTACGAGCAGTACTTC. This encodes CASSLTRGIAYEQYF.

This clonotype is labeled large (0.1 to 1%). The V gene is TRBV19, the J gene TRBJ1-6; D is perhaps TRBD1 (5 bases). This CDR3 contains 14 residues. Germline V gene data show CDR1 as LNHDA and CDR2 as SQIVND (reference sequence). Trimming cost V 9 bases and J 0 bases, with 9 bases left between them. CDR3 nucleotide sequence: TGTGCCAGCATGCAGGGCTCCTATAATTCACCCCTCCACTTT. Protein product: CASMQGSYNSPLHF. The entire variable domain, with the rest obtained from reference TRBV19 and TRBJ1-6, is as follows: DGGITQSPKYLFRKEGQNVTLSCEQNLNHDAMYWYRQDPGQGLRLIYYSQIVNDFQKGDIAEGYSVSREKKESFPLTVTSAQKNPTAFYLCASMQGSYNSPLHFGNGTRLTVT.

Relative to its sample, this clonotype is medium-sized (0.01 to 0.1%). The chain carries TRBV11-2 and TRBJ2-2; the match to TRBD2 covers 7 bases. The CDR3 totals 15 residues. J lost 6 bases, V lost 2 bases, and 6 bases had no gene match. Germline values: CDR1 SGHAT, CDR2 FQNNGV. The CDR3 DNA reads TGTGCCAGCAGCTTAAGGCCTAGCGGAGCCGGGGAGCTGTTTTTT. This sequence encodes CASSLRPSGAGELFF.

This clonotype is large. The chain joins TRBV5-4 to TRBJ1-2; D unclear. Germline CDR1 reads SGHNT; CDR2 reads YYREEE (reference sequence). V was cut by 0 bases and J by 6 bases, with 12 bases left in between. The CDR3 is made up of 14 amino acids. The CDR3 loop reads CASSLGWATDGYTF. CDR3 DNA: TGTGCCAGCAGCTTGGGGTGGGCGACGGATGGCTACACCTTC.

Sample share makes this clonotype medium-sized (0.01 to 0.1%). The chain carries TRBV20-1 and TRBJ2-7; no definite D call. The CDR3 is 12 amino acids. CDR1 DFQATT and CDR2 SNEGSKA come from the germline V gene (reference sequence). Trimming shortened V by 0 bases and J by 7 bases, and 10 bases separated the two germline ends. The CDR3 nucleotides read TGCAGTGCTAGAGATTCGGTCGCGGAGCAGTACTTC. Protein sequence: CSARDSVAEQYF.

With regard to this clonotype: This likely came from a read error, as a far larger clone is one base away. The V and J genes are TRBV10-3 and TRBJ2-7, with TRBD2 matching 9 bases. J lost 4 bases, V lost 5 bases, and 9 bases had no gene match. Germline V CDR1 and CDR2: ENHRY, SYGVKD. This CDR3 comprises 15 residues. CDR3 region: CAISYMLAGWYEQYF. As DNA, the CDR3 is TGTGCCATCAGTTATATGCTAGCGGGGTGGTACGAGCAGTACTTC.

Relative to its sample, this clonotype is large. The genes are TRBV29-1 and TRBJ1-2; a possible D gene is TRBD1 (6 bases). Between the trimmed V and J ends, which lost 4 bases and 7 bases, there was a span of 13 bases. This CDR3 region has 12 residues. Germline CDR1 reads SQVTM; CDR2 reads ANQGSEA. CDR3 nucleotide sequence: TGCAGCGTTGTGATGGGGGGCTCTGGCTACACCTTC. Its protein is CSVVMGGSGYTF.

To note about this clonotype: With a far larger clone one base away, a read error is the likely cause. CDR3 sequence: CASSEGRVKYEQYF. CDR3 bases: TGTGCCAGCAGTGAAGGGAGAGTAAAATACGAGCAGTACTTC. V and J are TRBV6-2 or TRBV6-3 and TRBJ2-7, with D perhaps matching TRBD2 (5 bases). CDR3 size: 14 residues. The V and J ends lost 5 bases and 4 bases respectively, with 15 bases between them. Germline V gives CDR1 MNHEY, CDR2 SVGEGT.

By share of the sample, this clonotype is large (0.1 to 1%). V usage is TRBV19 and J usage is TRBJ1-4; D is uncertain. The ends were cut back, 8 bases at V and 5 bases at J, with 3 bases in the middle. This CDR3 comprises 10 residues. Germline V CDR1 and CDR2: LNHDA, SQIVND (reference sequence). CDR3 sequence reads: CASGNEKLFF. In DNA form, the CDR3 reads TGTGCCAGTGGGAATGAAAAACTGTTTTTT. Full variable domain (remainder filled in from reference TRBV19 and TRBJ1-4): DGGITQSPKYLFRKEGQNVTLSCEQNLNHDAMYWYRQDPGQGLRLIYYSQIVNDFQKGDIAEGYSVSREKKESFPLTVTSAQKNPTAFYLCASGNEKLFFGSGTQLSVL.

This clonotype qualifies as large (0.1 to 1%). The V gene is TRBV25-1, the J gene TRBJ1-6; 7 bases are shared with TRBD1. The germline V gene has CDR1 MGHDK and CDR2 SYGVNS. The CDR3 is 12 amino acids. The trim removed 7 bases at V and 12 bases at J, leaving 6 bases unmatched. This CDR3 is CASTSQGGPLHF. For the CDR3, the DNA is TGTGCCAGCACCTCCCAGGGGGGACCCCTCCACTTT.

Turning to this clonotype: The likely explanation is a read error, given a far larger clone one base away. J is TRBJ1-6 and V is TRBV10-3, with D unresolved. The CDR3 runs 14 residues. Germline V gene lookup returns CDR1 ENHRY and CDR2 SYGVKD. V dropped 5 bases and J dropped 7 bases, with 12 bases sitting between them. The CDR3 sequence: CAISLRVGNSPLHF. The CDR3 coding sequence is TGTGCCATCAGTTTAAGGGTAGGGAATTCACCCCTCCACTTT.

The CDR3 DNA follows: TGCGCCAGCAGCTCCCCCCGGGACGGATCTTATGGCTACACCTTC. Amino acids: CASSSPRDGSYGYTF. V and J are TRBV4-1 and TRBJ1-2; D might be TRBD1 (5 bases). CDR3 length: 15 residues. Germline V lookup: CDR1 MGHRA, CDR2 YSYEKL. V was shortened by 5 bases and J by 5 bases, with 18 bases between the two germline ends.

For this clonotype: This likely traces to a read error, being one base from a far larger clone. This chain joins TRBV6-6 and TRBJ2-1; 8 bases line up with TRBD1. The V gene's germline CDR1 is MNHNY and CDR2 SVGAGI (reference sequence). Losses at the gene ends were 8 bases for V and 4 bases for J; bases not matched to a gene: 13. CDR3 length equals 16 residues. Here the CDR3 DNA reads TGTGCCAGCTCAACGCCCAGGGACAGGACTTACAATGAGCAGTTCTTC. Translation gives CASSTPRDRTYNEQFF.

Judged by abundance, this clonotype is medium-sized. The chain combines TRBV20-1 with TRBJ2-4; 8 positions agree with TRBD1. Germline values: CDR1 DFQATT, CDR2 SNEGSKA (reference sequence). Germline trimming cut 3 bases from V and 0 bases from J; bases unmatched to any gene: 7. This CDR3 is 16 amino acids long. The CDR3 DNA sequence: TGCAGTGCTAGTGAGTGGACAGGGCTAGCCAAAAACATTCAGTACTTC. This translates into CSASEWTGLAKNIQYF.

This clonotype is categorized as large. The chain joins TRBV7-2 to TRBJ1-2; D possibly corresponds to TRBD1 (5 bases). Germline lookup yields CDR1 SGHTA and CDR2 FQGNSA. V dropped 5 bases and J dropped 4 bases, with 17 bases sitting between them. This CDR3 is built from 15 residues. CDR3 protein: CASSPSLTVPYGYTF. The CDR3 DNA reads TGTGCCAGCAGCCCCTCCTTGACAGTACCCTATGGCTACACCTTC.

This clonotype rates as large. This rearrangement joins TRBV6-2 or TRBV6-3 to TRBJ1-1; the D gene is possibly TRBD1 (6 bases). The CDR3 is 13 amino acids. Germline-derived CDR1 and CDR2 are MNHEY and SVGEGT. Trimming took 6 bases from V and 5 from J, leaving 13 bases between them. In nucleotides, the CDR3 is TGTGCCAGCAGGCGACAGGATGGGACTGAAGCTTTCTTT. Its translation is CASRRQDGTEAFF.

Relative to its sample, this clonotype is medium-sized. This chain joins TRBV12-3 or TRBV12-4 and TRBJ1-1, with D perhaps TRBD1 (5 bases). The CDR3 covers 15 residues. The germline V and J ends were trimmed by 7 bases and 0 bases, with 15 bases remaining between them. The CDR3 DNA sequence: TGTGCCAGCAACATGCAGGGAGGCCTGAACACTGAAGCTTTCTTT. Its protein is CASNMQGGLNTEAFF.

This clonotype is deemed large (0.1 to 1%). The genes are TRBV12-3 or TRBV12-4 and TRBJ2-7; D not certain. The CDR3 length is 14 residues. V dropped 6 bases and J dropped 4 bases, with 16 bases sitting between them. The chain's CDR3 is CASRRIPGLYEQYF. DNA for the CDR3: TGTGCCAGCAGGCGTATCCCAGGCCTTTACGAGCAGTACTTC.

This clonotype is medium-sized by share. The rearrangement links TRBV6-5 to TRBJ2-3; 12 nucleotides agree with TRBD2. The CDR3 consists of 15 residues. The V gene end was trimmed by 4 bases and the J gene end by 10 bases; junction bases not matched to a gene: 9. Germline V gives CDR1 MNHEY, CDR2 SVGAGI. The CDR3 is CASSSSSSGGGAQYF. CDR3 DNA: TGTGCCAGCAGTTCCTCCTCTAGCGGGGGGGGGGCGCAGTATTTT.

This clonotype is large. This rearrangement joins TRBV10-3 to TRBJ1-1, with TRBD1 matching over 7 bases. The CDR3 loop spans 15 amino acids. J was trimmed by 4 bases and V by 6 bases; bases with no gene match: 11. CDR1 and CDR2 (germline): ENHRY, SYGVKD. DNA for the CDR3: TGTGCCATCAGAGCGTCAGGGGGTTCGGGCACTGAAGCTTTCTTT. This sequence encodes CAIRASGGSGTEAFF.

This clonotype is categorized as medium-sized. The gene calls are TRBV5-1 and TRBJ1-3, with D unresolved. CDR3 length: 12 residues. The germline V and J ends were trimmed by 0 bases and 4 bases, with 2 bases remaining between them. Germline-derived CDR1 and CDR2 are SGHRS and YFSETQ. Written as DNA, the CDR3 is TGCGCCAGCAGCTTGGGGGGAAACACCATATATTTT. Residues: CASSLGGNTIYF.

By proportion, this clonotype is medium-sized (0.01 to 0.1%). The rearrangement uses TRBV6-1 and TRBJ2-7; 10 nucleotides line up with TRBD2. Looked up from germline, CDR1 is MNHNS and CDR2 is SASEGT. J lost 4 bases, V lost 2 bases, and 17 bases had no gene match. The CDR3 sequence is 19 residues long. The CDR3: CASSERQGLLAGGGYEQYF. In DNA, the CDR3 is TGTGCCAGCAGTGAAAGACAGGGCCTCTTAGCGGGGGGTGGTTACGAGCAGTACTTC.

This clonotype is labeled as medium-sized. This chain connects TRBV3-2 to TRBJ1-1; the table calls TRBD1, which could not be checked here. TRBV3-2 is a pseudogene locus. The CDR3 totals 16 residues. CDR3 sequence: CASSQERTTGSTEAFF. CDR3 in DNA: TGTGCCAGCAGCCAAGAAAGAACGACAGGTTCTACTGAAGCTTTCTTT.

This clonotype is categorized as large (0.1 to 1%). The gene calls are TRBV20-1 and TRBJ1-4; D is possibly TRBD1 (5 bases). V shed 0 bases and J shed 3 bases, with 11 bases lying between them. The CDR3 is made up of 15 amino acids. Looked up from germline, CDR1 is DFQATT and CDR2 is SNEGSKA (reference sequence). The CDR3 sequence: CSARDLGGANEKLFF. The CDR3 nucleotides are TGCAGTGCTAGAGATCTGGGGGGAGCTAATGAAAAACTGTTTTTT.

Relative to its sample, this clonotype is medium-sized. The chain combines TRBV6-5 with TRBJ2-3, with unresolved D. Germline CDR1 reads MNHEY; CDR2 reads SVGAGI. This CDR3 comprises 14 residues. V was clipped by 4 bases and J by 1 base, with 9 bases between them. The CDR3 sequence: CASSLGGGTDTQYF. The CDR3 DNA follows: TGTGCCAGCAGTTTGGGTGGGGGCACAGATACGCAGTATTTT.

This clonotype rates as large (0.1 to 1%). The chain couples TRBV12-3 or TRBV12-4 to TRBJ1-2; no firm D call. Trimming removed 0 bases at V and 8 bases at J, with 13 bases between. The CDR3 length is 14 residues. CDR3 coding DNA: TGTGCCAGCAGTTTAGCGCGGAGGGTTGGGGGCTACACCTTC. As protein: CASSLARRVGGYTF.

This clonotype is labeled as large. In nucleotides, the CDR3 is TGTGCCAGCAGTTTCGGGGGACCTATAAATGAAAAACTGTTTTTT. Encoded protein: CASSFGGPINEKLFF. J is TRBJ1-4 and V is TRBV12-3 or TRBV12-4; perhaps TRBD1 as D (5 bases). This CDR3 is built from 15 residues. Trimming took off 3 bases at V and 5 bases at J, with 13 bases between the two ends.